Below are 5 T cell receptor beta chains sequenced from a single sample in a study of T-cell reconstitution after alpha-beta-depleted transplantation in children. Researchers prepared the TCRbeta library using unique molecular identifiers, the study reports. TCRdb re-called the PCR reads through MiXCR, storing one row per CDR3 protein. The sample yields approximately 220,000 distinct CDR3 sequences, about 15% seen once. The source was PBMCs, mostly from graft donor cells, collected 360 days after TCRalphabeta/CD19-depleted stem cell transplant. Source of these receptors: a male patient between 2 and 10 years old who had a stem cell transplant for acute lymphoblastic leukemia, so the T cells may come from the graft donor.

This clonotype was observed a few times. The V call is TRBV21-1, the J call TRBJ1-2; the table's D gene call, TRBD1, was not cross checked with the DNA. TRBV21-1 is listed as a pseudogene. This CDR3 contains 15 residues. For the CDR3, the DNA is TGTGCCAGCAGCAAACCGCGCAGGGTGGGGTATGGCTACACCTTC. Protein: CASSKPRRVGYGYTF.

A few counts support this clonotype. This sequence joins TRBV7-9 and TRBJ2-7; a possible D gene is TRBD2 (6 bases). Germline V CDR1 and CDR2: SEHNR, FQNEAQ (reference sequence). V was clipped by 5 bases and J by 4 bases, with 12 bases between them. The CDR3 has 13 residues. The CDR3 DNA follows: TGTGCCAGCAGCCCAGAGGCGGGGTACGAGCAGTACTTC. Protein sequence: CASSPEAGYEQYF.

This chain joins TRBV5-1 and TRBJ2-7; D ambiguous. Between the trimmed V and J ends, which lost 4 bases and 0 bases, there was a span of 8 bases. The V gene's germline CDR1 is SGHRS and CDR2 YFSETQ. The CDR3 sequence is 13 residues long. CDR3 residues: CASSATPSYEQYF. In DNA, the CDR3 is TGCGCCAGCAGCGCGACGCCCTCCTACGAGCAGTACTTC. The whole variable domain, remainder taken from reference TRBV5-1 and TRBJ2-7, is KAGVTQTPRYLIKTRGQQVTLSCSPISGHRSVSWYQQTPGQGLQFLFEYFSETQRNKGNFPGRFSGRQFSNSRSEMNVSTLELGDSALYLCASSATPSYEQYFGPGTRLTVT.

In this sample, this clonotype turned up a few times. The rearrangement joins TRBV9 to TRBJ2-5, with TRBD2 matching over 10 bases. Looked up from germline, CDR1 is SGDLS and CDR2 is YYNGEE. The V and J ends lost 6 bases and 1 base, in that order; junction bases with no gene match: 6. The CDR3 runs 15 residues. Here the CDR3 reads CASTSGLASQETQYF. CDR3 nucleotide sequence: TGTGCCAGCACCTCGGGACTAGCGAGCCAAGAGACCCAGTACTTC.

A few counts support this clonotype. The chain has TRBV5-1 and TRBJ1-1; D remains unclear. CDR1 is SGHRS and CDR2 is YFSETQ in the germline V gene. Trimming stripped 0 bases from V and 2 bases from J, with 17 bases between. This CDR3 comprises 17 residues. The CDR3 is CASSLEGLSIGNTEAFF. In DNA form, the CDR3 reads TGCGCCAGCAGCTTGGAGGGCCTAAGTATAGGAAACACTGAAGCTTTCTTT.